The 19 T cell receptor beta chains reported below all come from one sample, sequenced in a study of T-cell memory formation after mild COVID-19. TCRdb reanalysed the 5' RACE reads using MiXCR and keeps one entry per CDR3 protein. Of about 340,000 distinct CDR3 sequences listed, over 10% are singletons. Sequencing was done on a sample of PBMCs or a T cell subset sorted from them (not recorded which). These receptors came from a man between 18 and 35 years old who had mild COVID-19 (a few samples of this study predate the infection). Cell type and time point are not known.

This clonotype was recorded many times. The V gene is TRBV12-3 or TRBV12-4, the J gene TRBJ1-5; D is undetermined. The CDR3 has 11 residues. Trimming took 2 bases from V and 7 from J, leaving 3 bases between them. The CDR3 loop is CASSLNQPQHF. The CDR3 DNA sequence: TGTGCCAGCAGTTTAAACCAGCCCCAGCATTTT.

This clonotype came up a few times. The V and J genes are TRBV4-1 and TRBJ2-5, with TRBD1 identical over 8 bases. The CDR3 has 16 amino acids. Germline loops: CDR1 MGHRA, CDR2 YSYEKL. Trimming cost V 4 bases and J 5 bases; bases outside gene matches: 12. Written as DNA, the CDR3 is TGCGCCAGCAGCCGTGGACAGGGCGGATTAGAGGAGACCCAGTACTTC. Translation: CASSRGQGGLEETQYF.

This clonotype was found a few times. CDR3 loop: CASSSDRGPDIQYF. CDR3 nucleotide sequence: TGTGCCAGCAGCTCGGACAGGGGGCCTGACATTCAGTACTTC. The chain employs TRBV27 and TRBJ2-4, with 11 bases identical to TRBD1. Germline lookup yields CDR1 MNHEY and CDR2 SMNVEV (reference sequence). J lost 8 bases, V lost 6 bases, and 6 bases had no gene match. CDR3 length: 14 amino acids.

CDR3: CASGHRENYGYTF. The CDR3 nucleotides read TGTGCCAGCGGCCACAGGGAGAACTATGGCTACACCTTC. The chain links TRBV9 to TRBJ1-2; TRBD1 might be the D (6 bases). From germline, CDR1 is SGDLS and CDR2 YYNGEE. This CDR3 region has 13 residues. Trimming left V 7 bases short and J 2 bases short, with 12 bases between.

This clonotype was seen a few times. In DNA, the CDR3 is TGTGCCAGCAAAGCGGCCGGGTGGGACACCGGGGAGCTGTTTTTT. It codes for CASKAAGWDTGELFF. V usage is TRBV6-4 and J usage is TRBJ2-2; TRBD2 is a possible D gene (5 bases). Trimming cost V 7 bases and J 3 bases, with 15 bases left between them. This CDR3 comprises 15 residues. CDR1 is MRHNA and CDR2 is SNTAGT in the germline V gene.

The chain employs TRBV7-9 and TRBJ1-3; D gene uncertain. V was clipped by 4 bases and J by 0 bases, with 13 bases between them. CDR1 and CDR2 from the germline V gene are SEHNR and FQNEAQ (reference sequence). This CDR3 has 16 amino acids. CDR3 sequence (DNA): TGTGCCAGCAGCTGGCTTTTACCCCCCTCTGGAAACACCATATATTTT. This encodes CASSWLLPPSGNTIYF.

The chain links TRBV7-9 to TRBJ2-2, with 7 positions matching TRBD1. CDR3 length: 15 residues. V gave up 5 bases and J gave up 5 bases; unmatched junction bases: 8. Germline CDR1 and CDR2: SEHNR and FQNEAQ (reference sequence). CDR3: CASSLRDSMTGELFF. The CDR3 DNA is TGTGCCAGCAGCCTCCGGGACAGCATGACCGGGGAGCTGTTTTTT.

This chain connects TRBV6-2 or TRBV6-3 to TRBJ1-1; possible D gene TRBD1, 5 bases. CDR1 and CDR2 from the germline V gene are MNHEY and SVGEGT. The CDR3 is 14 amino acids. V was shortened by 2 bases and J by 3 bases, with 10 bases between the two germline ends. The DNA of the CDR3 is TGTGCCAGCAGTTACACAGGACTGGACACTGAAGCTTTCTTT. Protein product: CASSYTGLDTEAFF.

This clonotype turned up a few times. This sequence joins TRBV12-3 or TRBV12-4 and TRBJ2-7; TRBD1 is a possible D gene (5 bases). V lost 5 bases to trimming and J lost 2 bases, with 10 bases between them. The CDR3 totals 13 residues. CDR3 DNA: TGTGCCAGCAGTGACAGACAAGCCTACGAGCAGTACTTC. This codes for CASSDRQAYEQYF.

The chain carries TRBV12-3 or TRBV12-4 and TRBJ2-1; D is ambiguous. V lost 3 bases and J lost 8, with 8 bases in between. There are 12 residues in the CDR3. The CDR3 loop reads CASSFWGDEQFF. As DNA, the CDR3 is TGTGCCAGCAGTTTTTGGGGTGATGAGCAGTTCTTC.

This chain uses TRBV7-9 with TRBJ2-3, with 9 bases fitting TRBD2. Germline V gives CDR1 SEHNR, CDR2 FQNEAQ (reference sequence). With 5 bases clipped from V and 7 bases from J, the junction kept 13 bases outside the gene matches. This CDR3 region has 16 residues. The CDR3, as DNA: TGTGCCAGCAGCGACACCTCGGGACTAGCATGGCATACGCAGTATTTT. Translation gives CASSDTSGLAWHTQYF.

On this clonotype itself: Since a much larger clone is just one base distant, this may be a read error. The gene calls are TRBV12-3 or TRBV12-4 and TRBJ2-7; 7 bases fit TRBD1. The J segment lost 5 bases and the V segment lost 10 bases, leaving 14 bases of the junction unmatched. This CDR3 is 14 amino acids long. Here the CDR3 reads CATSKGQYLHEQYF. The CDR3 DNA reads TGTGCCACGTCGAAGGGACAGTACCTCCACGAGCAGTACTTC.

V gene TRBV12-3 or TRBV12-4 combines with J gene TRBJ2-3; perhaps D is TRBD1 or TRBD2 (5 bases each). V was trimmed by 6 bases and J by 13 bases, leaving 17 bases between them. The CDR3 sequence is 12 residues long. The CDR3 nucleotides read TGTGCCAGCAGCTCTGCAGGGAGCAGGGAGTATTTT. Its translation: CASSSAGSREYF.

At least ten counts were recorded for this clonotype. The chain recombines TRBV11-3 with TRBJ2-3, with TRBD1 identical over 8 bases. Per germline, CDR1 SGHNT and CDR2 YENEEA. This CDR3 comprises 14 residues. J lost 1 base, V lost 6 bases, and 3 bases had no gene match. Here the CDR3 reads CASRTGGRTDTQYF. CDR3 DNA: TGTGCCAGCAGAACAGGGGGTCGCACAGATACGCAGTATTTT.

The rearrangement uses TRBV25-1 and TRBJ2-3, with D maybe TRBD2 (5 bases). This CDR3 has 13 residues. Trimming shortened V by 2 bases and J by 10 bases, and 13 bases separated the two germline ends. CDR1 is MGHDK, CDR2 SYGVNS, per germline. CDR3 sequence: CASSETVGVAQYF. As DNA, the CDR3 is TGTGCCAGCAGTGAAACGGTCGGGGTGGCGCAGTATTTT.

CDR3 residues: CASRPGSGTYNEQFF. CDR3 coding DNA: TGCGCCAGCAGGCCCGGGAGCGGAACTTACAATGAGCAGTTCTTC. This chain joins TRBV5-1 and TRBJ2-1; D is possibly TRBD2 (6 bases). CDR1 is SGHRS and CDR2 is YFSETQ in the germline V gene. The V end lost 5 bases, the J end lost 4 bases, and 16 bases lay between the germline ends. CDR3 length: 15 amino acids.

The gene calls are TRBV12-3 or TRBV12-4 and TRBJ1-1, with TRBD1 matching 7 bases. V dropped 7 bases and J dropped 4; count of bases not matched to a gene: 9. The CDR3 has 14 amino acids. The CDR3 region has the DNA TGTGCCAGCACCGCGACAGGGTACGCCACTGAAGCTTTCTTT. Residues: CASTATGYATEAFF.

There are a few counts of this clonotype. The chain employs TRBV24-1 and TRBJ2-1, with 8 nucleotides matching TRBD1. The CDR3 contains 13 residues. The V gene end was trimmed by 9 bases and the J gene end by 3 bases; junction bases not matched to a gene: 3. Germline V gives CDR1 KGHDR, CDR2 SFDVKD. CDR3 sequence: CATSGQGYNEQFF. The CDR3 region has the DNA TGTGCCACCTCTGGACAGGGCTACAATGAGCAGTTCTTC.

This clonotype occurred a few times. In nucleotides, the CDR3 is TGTGCCAGCAGTTTAGGACAGGGGCCCGTGGTTTTTGGCACTGAAGCTTTCTTT. Encoded protein: CASSLGQGPVVFGTEAFF. This rearrangement joins TRBV12-3 or TRBV12-4 to TRBJ1-1; 8 bases are shared with TRBD1. The CDR3 is 18 amino acids. V lost 1 base, J lost 4 bases, and 14 bases stayed unmatched.